The 3 T cell receptor beta chains listed next were all sequenced from one sample in a study of T cell repertoires in cytomegalovirus infection. These TCRs are of unknown antigen specificity. TCRdb reanalysed the reads using MiXCR and keeps one entry per CDR3 protein. The sample carries 830,000 or so distinct CDR3 sequences, over 25% recorded once. The material was cultured CD8+ T cells from PBMCs, obtained from culture after CMV antigen stimulation. The receptors stem from a human donor in good health (CMV status not recorded). Some clones in this sample may be carry-over from other donors' samples.

V and J are TRBV20-1 and TRBJ1-3, with D possibly matching TRBD1 (5 bases). The germline V gene encodes CDR1 DFQATT and CDR2 SNEGSKA (reference sequence). The CDR3 spans 15 residues. The V end was cut by 2 bases, the J end by 2 bases, with 13 bases between. The CDR3 region is CSARLDSPTGNTIYF. The CDR3 DNA is TGCAGTGCTAGACTTGACAGCCCCACTGGAAACACCATATATTTT.

About this clonotype: With a much larger clone just one base away, this may be a read error. It is unclear where the CDR3 begins or ends on the DNA, so no DNA is shown, and the CDR3 is as TCRdb lists it. This chain joins TRBV12-3 or TRBV12-4 and TRBJ2-3; the listed D gene, TRBD1, was not tested against the DNA. The CDR3 extends over 14 residues, inclusive of both ends. CDR3 residues: CASPFWRGADTQCF.

The V call is TRBV29-1, the J call TRBJ1-1; D unresolved. The germline V and J ends were trimmed by 2 bases and 0 bases, with 10 bases remaining between them. There are 14 residues in the CDR3. Germline CDR1 is SQVTM and CDR2 is ANQGSEA. The CDR3 nucleotides are TGCAGCGTTGAAAGGTTGGCTCTGAACACTGAAGCTTTCTTT. It codes for CSVERLALNTEAFF.